This T cell receptor beta chain was documented in a study of CD8 T cells in ankylosing spondylitis. Study-level points and caveats: Disease-linked clones were CD8+ and relatively rare in peripheral blood. A subset of motif variants has previously been described in the synovial fluid and blood of reactive arthritis. Blood of patients with ankylosing spondylitis appeared to be characterized by a TCR beta motif of eight highly homologous variants.

This clonotype was seen repeatedly, ten times or more. Its antigen is unidentified. A quantitative 5'-RACE method, one with molecular barcodes, was used to make TCR beta libraries. TCRdb ran MiXCR on the 5' RACE reads and lists one entry per CDR3 protein. The table has 350,000 or so distinct CDR3 sequences, about 9.9% seen once. CDR1 is DFQATT and CDR2 is SNEGSKA in the germline V gene (reference sequence). This CDR3 contains 11 residues. Between the trimmed V and J ends, which lost 6 bases and 5 bases, there was a span of 9 bases. The sequenced sample consisted of blood, either unsorted or a sorted T cell fraction (not recorded which). J is TRBJ2-3 and V is TRBV20-1; D not certain. This clonotype was obtained from a female donor with ankylosing spondylitis or in good health (not recorded which). DNA for the CDR3: TGCAGTGCCGCCACTGGAGATACGCAGTATTTT. As protein: CSAATGDTQYF.